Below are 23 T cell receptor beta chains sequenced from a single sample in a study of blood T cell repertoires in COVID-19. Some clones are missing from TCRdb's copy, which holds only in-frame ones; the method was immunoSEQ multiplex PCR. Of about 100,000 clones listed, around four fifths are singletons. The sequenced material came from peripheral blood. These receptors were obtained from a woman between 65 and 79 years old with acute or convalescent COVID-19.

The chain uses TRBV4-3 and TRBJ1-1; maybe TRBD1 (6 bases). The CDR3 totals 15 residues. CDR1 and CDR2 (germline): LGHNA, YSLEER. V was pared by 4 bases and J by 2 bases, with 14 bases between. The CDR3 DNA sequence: TGCGCCAGCAGCCGCAGGACAGACCTTAACACTGAAGCTTTCTTT. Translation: CASSRRTDLNTEAFF.

CDR3 nucleotides: TGTGCCAGCAGCTTCGGAGGGGGGGACTATGGCTACACCTTC. Protein sequence: CASSFGGGDYGYTF. This chain connects TRBV7-9 to TRBJ1-2; possible D gene TRBD1, 6 bases. The CDR3 has 14 residues. Trimming cost V 3 bases and J 3 bases, with 11 bases left between them. Per germline, CDR1 SEHNR and CDR2 FQNEAQ (reference sequence).

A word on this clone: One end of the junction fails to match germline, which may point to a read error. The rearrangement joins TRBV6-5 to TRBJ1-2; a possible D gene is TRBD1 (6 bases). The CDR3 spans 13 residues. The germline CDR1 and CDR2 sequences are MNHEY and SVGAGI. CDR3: CAGSYRTANGYTF. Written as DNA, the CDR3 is TGTGCCGGCAGTTACCGGACAGCCAATGGCTACACCTTC.

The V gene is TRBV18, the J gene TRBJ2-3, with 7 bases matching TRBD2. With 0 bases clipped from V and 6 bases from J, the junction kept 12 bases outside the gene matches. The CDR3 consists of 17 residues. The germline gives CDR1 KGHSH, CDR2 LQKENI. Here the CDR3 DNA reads TGTGCCAGCTCACCACCTCCCCGGGACTACCGGCCGGATACGCAGTATTTT. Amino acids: CASSPPPRDYRPDTQYF.

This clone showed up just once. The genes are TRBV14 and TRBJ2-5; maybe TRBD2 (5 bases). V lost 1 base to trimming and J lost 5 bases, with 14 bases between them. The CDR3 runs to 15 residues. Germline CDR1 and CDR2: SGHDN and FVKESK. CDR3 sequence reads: CASSQASQPGETQYF. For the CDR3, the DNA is TGTGCCAGCAGCCAAGCTTCCCAACCGGGGGAGACCCAGTACTTC.

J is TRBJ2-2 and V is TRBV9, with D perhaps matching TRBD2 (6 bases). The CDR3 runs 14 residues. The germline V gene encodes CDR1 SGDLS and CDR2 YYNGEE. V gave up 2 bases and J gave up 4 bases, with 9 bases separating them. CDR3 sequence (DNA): TGTGCCAGCAGCGTCGGGGGACGCACCGGGGAGCTGTTTTTT. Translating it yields CASSVGGRTGELFF.

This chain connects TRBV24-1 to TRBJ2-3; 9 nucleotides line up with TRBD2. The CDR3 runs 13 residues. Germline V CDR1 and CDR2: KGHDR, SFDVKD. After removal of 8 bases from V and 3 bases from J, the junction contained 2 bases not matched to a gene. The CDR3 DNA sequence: TGTGCCACCAAAGCGGGGGGAACAGATACGCAGTATTTT. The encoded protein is CATKAGGTDTQYF.

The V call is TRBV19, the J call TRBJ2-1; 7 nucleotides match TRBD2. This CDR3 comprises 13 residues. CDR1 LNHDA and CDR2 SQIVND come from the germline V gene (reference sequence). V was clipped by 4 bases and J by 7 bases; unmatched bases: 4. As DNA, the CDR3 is TGTGCCAGTAGTAATTCCGGGGGGAATGAGCAGTTCTTC. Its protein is CASSNSGGNEQFF.

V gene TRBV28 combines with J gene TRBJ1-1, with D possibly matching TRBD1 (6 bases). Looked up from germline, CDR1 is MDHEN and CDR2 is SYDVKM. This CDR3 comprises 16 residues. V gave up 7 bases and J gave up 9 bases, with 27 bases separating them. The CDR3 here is CASIPRGAGSLGKAFF. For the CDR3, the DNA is TGTGCCAGCATCCCGCGGGGGGCGGGGTCGCTGGGTAAAGCTTTCTTT. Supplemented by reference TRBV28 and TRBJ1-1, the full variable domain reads DVKVTQSSRYLVKRTGEKVFLECVQDMDHENMFWYRQDPGLGLRLIYFSYDVKMKEKGDIPEGYSVSREKKERFSLILESASTNQTSMYLCASIPRGAGSLGKAFFGQGTRLTVV.

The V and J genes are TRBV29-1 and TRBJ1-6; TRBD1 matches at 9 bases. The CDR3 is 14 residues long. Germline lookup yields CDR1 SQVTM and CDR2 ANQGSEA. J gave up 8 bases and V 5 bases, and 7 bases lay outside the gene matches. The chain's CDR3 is CSVQQGARDSPLHF. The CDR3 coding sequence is TGCAGCGTTCAACAGGGGGCGCGGGATTCACCCCTCCACTTT. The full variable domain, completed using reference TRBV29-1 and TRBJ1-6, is SAVISQKPSRDICQRGTSLTIQCQVDSQVTMMFWYRQQPGQSLTLIATANQGSEATYESGFVIDKFPISRPNLTFSTLTVSNMSPEDSSIYLCSVQQGARDSPLHFGNGTRLTVT.

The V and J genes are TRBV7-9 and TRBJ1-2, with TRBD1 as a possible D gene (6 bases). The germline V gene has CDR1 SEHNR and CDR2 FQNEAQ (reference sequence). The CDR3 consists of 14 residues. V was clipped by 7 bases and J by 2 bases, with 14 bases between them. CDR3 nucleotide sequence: TGTGCCAGCACCCCAAGGCAGGGGAACTATGGCTACACCTTC. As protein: CASTPRQGNYGYTF.

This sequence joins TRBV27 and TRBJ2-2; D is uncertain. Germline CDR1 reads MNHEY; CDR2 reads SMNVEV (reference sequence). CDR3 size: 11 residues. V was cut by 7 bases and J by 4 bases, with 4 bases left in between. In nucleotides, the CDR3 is TGTGCCAGCACAGGCACCGGGGAGCTGTTTTTT. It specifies CASTGTGELFF.

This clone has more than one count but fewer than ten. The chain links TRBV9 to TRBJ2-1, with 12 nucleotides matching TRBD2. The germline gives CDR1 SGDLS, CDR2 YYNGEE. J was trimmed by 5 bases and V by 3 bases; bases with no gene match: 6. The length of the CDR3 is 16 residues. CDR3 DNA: TGTGCCAGCAGCGCGCCGGGACTAGCGGGCCACAATGAGCAGTTCTTC. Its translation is CASSAPGLAGHNEQFF.

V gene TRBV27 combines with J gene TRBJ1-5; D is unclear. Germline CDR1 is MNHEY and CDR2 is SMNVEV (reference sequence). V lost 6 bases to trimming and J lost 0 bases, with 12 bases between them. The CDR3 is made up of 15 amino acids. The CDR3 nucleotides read TGTGCCAGCAGACTAACCTCCTATAGCAATCAGCCCCAGCATTTT. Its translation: CASRLTSYSNQPQHF.

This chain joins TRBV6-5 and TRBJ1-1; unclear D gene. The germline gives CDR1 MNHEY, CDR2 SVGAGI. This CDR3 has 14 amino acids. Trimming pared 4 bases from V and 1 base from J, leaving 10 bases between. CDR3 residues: CASSSGSWNTEAFF. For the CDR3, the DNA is TGTGCCAGCAGTTCCGGGAGTTGGAACACTGAAGCTTTCTTT.

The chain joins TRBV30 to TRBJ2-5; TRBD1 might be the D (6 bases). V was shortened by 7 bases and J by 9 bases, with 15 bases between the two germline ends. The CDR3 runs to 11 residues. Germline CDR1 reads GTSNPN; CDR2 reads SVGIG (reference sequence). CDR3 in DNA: TGTGCCTTACAGGGCTTTATGGCCCAGTACTTC. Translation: CALQGFMAQYF.

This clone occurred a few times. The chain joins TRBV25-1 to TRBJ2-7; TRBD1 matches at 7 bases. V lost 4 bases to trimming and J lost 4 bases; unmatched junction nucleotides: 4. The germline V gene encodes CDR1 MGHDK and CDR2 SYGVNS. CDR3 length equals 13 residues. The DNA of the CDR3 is TGTGCCAGCAGTGTTACAGGGGATTACGAGCAGTACTTC. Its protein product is CASSVTGDYEQYF.

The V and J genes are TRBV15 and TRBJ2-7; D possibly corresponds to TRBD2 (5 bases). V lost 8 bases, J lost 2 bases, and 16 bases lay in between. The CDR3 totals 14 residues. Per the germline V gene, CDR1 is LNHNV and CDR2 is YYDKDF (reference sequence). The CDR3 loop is CATATRTETYEQYF. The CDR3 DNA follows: TGTGCCACCGCTACGAGGACTGAAACCTACGAGCAGTACTTC. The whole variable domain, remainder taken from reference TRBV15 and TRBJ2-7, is DAMVIQNPRYQVTQFGKPVTLSCSQTLNHNVMYWYQQKSSQAPKLLFHYYDKDFNNEADTPDNFQSRRPNTSFCFLDIRSPGLGDTAMYLCATATRTETYEQYFGPGTRLTVT.

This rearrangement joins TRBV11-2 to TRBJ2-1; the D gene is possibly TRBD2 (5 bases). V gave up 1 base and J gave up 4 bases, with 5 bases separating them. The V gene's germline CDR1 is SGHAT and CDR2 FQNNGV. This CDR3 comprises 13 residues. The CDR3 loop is CASSLGGYNEQFF. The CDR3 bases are TGTGCCAGCAGCTTAGGCGGGTACAATGAGCAGTTCTTC. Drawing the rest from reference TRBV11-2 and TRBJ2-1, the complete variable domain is EAGVAQSPRYKIIEKRQSVAFWCNPISGHATLYWYQQILGQGPKLLIQFQNNGVVDDSQLPKDRFSAERLKGVDSTLKIQPAKLEDSAVYLCASSLGGYNEQFFGPGTRLTVL.

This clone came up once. CDR3 bases: TGTGCCAGCAGCCAGAAAGCCAGCCTAGCGGGGTCCTACGAGCAGTACTTC. Translation: CASSQKASLAGSYEQYF. The chain carries TRBV4-2 and TRBJ2-7; 9 positions match TRBD2. Germline V CDR1 and CDR2: LGHNA, YNFKEQ. The V segment lost 3 bases and the J segment 1 base; nucleotides outside the gene matches: 10. This CDR3 has 17 residues.

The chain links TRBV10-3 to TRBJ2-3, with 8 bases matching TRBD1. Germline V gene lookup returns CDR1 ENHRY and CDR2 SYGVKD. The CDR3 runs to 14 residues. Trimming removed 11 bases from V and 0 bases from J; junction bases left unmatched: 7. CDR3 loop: CAAKTGVSTDTQYF. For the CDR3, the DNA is TGTGCCGCGAAGACAGGGGTTAGCACAGATACGCAGTATTTT.

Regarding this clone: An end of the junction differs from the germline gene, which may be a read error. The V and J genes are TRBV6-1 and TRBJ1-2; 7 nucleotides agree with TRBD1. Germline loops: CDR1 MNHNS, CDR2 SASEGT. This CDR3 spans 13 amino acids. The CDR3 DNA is TGTGCCAGCAGCGAAGGGCGCCAGGGACAGTCAACCTTC. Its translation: CASSEGRQGQSTF.

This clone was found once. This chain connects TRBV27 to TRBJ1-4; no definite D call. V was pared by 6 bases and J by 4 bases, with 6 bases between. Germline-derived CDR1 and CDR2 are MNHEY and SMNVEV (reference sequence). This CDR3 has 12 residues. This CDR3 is CASRRLNEKLFF. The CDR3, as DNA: TGTGCCAGCAGGAGGCTTAATGAAAAACTGTTTTTT.